This TCR beta chain was identified during a study of shared clonotypes between healthy human individuals (dated by TCRdb to 2018 to 2021). The study in broad terms: A couple of women and a few men aged 18 to 49 years were included in the cohort. Per donor, three plates each were used for CD4 naive and CD4 memory, two for CD8 naive, and one for CD8 memory. To estimate repertoire size and how much clonotype sharing occurs between individuals, the study deeply sequenced the blood TCR repertoires of five healthy adults. Different laboratories and diverse techniques were used to prepare libraries and sequence TCR repertoires, to increase sequencing depth and limit assay-specific biases. Leukapheresis yielded between about 0.94 and 9.5 billion PBMCs per donor.

A note on this clone: No cognate antigen has been identified for it. Base qualities are missing; no much larger clone stands one base away.

For the CD8 naive samples, CD45RO-negative cells were positively selected for CCR7, yielding a CD45RA+CCR7+ population from which TemRA cells were excluded. The donors were healthy, HIV-negative adults who had no recently reported acute infections or vaccinations. Every donor was a Caucasian adult living in Nashville, Tennessee, USA. After blood collection by leukapheresis, PBMCs were isolated using Ficoll-Histopaque density gradient centrifugation and then cryopreserved in the vapor phase of liquid nitrogen. Analytical flow cytometry was used to check the purity and quantity of every magnetically sorted T cell population. Each sorted fraction had its genomic DNA isolated and then quantified by UV absorbance on a Nanodrop 2000c. Using the deep immunoSEQ assay, TCR CDR3 regions were amplified from genomic DNA by multiplex PCR. Extracted genomic DNA from each cell subset was spread evenly across all wells of several immunoSEQ 96-well plates, with each plate serving as a replicate. For sorted subsets, each replicate PCR was loaded with 200 ng genomic DNA, equivalent to roughly 30,000 T cell genomes. Purified libraries were measured with a Qubit 3.0 fluorometer, size-checked on a Bioanalyzer 2100, and measured again with the KAPA Library Quantification kit. Every immunoSEQ 96-well plate was sequenced on a dedicated single-read 150-cycle Illumina NextSeq 550 flow cell. Per the authors' processing: The immunoSEQ output contained only junctional sequences without quality scores, so filtering could not match that applied to full-length reads. Sequences were annotated with PyIR, a Python wrapper for IgBLAST v1.9, using IMGT germline references to assign V/J genes and CDR3. Reads with weak V/J assignments (E-value above 1e-6), missing CDR3, stop codons, out-of-frame junctions, or ambiguous translated residues were removed. V3J clonotypes were defined as sequences sharing an identical inferred V gene, J gene, and CDR3 amino acid sequence. Percentage overlap between repertoires was calculated by dividing the number of shared unique clonotypes by the size of the smaller repertoire. Repertoire richness was assessed with RTK rarefaction, the Chao1 estimator, and Recon v2.1 estimates of unobserved clonotypes. OLGA was used to compute generation probabilities for all TCRbeta clonotypes that the gDNA method yielded from a few donors. TCRdb's version of the immuneACCESS table is confined to in-frame rearrangements and falls short of the full clone set. An unresolved V gene accounts for under half of the shortfall where checked; the remainder is of unknown origin. V and J calls and clone size are given by that table; D and trimming were obtained from the DNA. The sample table lists some 2,000,000 clones, about 95% of them with a count of one. The ten largest clones represent approximately 1.2% of the sample.

From the cysteine through the phenylalanine, the CDR3 covers 11 amino acids. Of all the DNA, just the CDR3 is kept, 33 bases in frame from base 1. Trimming costs V 7 bases and J 5 bases, and their ends lie 8 bases apart. As encoded in the germline V gene, CDR1 is MDHEN while CDR2 is SYDVKM. Overall study results and their limits: Naive subsets generally had larger estimated clonotype richness than memory subsets. Compared with non-shared clonotypes, clonotypes shared by all four sorted-subset donors had higher generation probabilities. Even with the large sequencing depth, rarefaction of the sorted-subset datasets indicated that sequencing was incomplete. Pairwise subsampling led to the expectation that sequencing depth would affect the degree of clonotype sharing among donors. About 5% of naive CD4, around 4% of naive CD8, roughly 2.5% of memory CD4, and approximately 0.4% of memory CD8 clonotypes were shared across a few donors. Because the study included only a small number of donors, the genetic and exposure-history diversity represented was limited. Sampling was restricted to blood, and TCR repertoires in tissue are likely to differ from TCR repertoires in blood.

The sequencing sample was made of naive CD8+ T cells sorted from blood. The cell subset or site label, read with the paper, signifies: CD45RA+CCR7+. Rearrangement joined TRBV28 to TRBJ2-5, with the D gene not confidently named. The sequence derives from a young man in good health. The nucleotides read TGTGCCAGCAAGGGTTGGGAGACCCAGTACTTC. Its protein product is CASKGWETQYF.